The rows below give T cell receptor beta chains drawn from one sample of a study of blood T cells in healthy people across ages. In TCRdb, the 5' RACE reads were re-called with MiXCR into one record per CDR3 protein. The repertoire has hundreds of thousands of distinct CDR3 sequences, 20% to 25% of them found once; the top ten carry more than 8.5%. This same sample was also part of a study on T cells of mothers and their children.

The sequencing input was blood. The origin of the receptors is a boy aged 10-17 years in good health. CDR3s include the opening cysteine and the closing phenylalanine or tryptophan. Each record gives: D gene, V gene, clone size, J gene, CDR3 DNA, CDR3 protein. The D gene is left open where the match is weak. Expanded clones get a size class; other rows say once, few or many, or leave the size out.

.	TRBV3-1	.	TRBJ2-7	TGTGCCAGCAGCCAAGCATGGGGTTCCCTCGACGAGCAGTACTTC	CASSQAWGSLDEQYF
TRBD2	TRBV19	.	TRBJ2-5	TGTGCCAGTAGTCCGGGGACGGGGGGTAAAGAGACCCAGTACTTC	CASSPGTGGKETQYF
TRBD1	TRBV5-6	few	TRBJ2-2	TGTGCCAGCAGTACCCTCGGGACAGGGACCACCGGGGAGCTGTTTTTT	CASSTLGTGTTGELFF
.	TRBV2	.	TRBJ2-3	TGTGCCAGCATTTCGGCTATGGGGAGCACAGATACGCAGTATTTT	CASISAMGSTDTQYF
.	TRBV20-1	.	TRBJ1-5	TGCAGTGCTTACCGGCCTGGGTCCGGGGGGTTACAGCCCCAGCATTTT	CSAYRPGSGGLQPQHF
.	TRBV7-9	.	TRBJ2-7	TGTGCCAGCAGTCGTTCCGCCCTAGACGAGCAGTACTTC	CASSRSALDEQYF
.	TRBV27	.	TRBJ2-1	TGTGCCAGCAGTTTATCCCCGGTTCAGTCCAATGAGCAGTTCTTC	CASSLSPVQSNEQFF
TRBD2	TRBV28	few	TRBJ2-5	TGTGCCAGCAAAGCGGGAGGGCCGTGGGGAGAGACCCAGTACTTC	CASKAGGPWGETQYF
.	TRBV28	.	TRBJ1-1	TGTGCCAGCAGTTTATCAGATACTGAAATTGGCGAAGCTTTCTTT	CASSLSDTEIGEAFF
.	TRBV3-1	.	TRBJ2-7	TGTGCCAGCAGCCAAGGCGGGACAGCCTCTTCCTACGAGCAGTACTTC	CASSQGGTASSYEQYF
TRBD2	TRBV27	many	TRBJ2-3	TGTGCCAGCAGTCCCGGACTAGCGGGGAGCACAGATACGCAGTATTTT	CASSPGLAGSTDTQYF
.	TRBV6-2/TRBV6-3	.	TRBJ2-5	TGTGCCAGCAGTTACGGCGGATCTCAAGAGACCCAGTACTTC	CASSYGGSQETQYF
TRBD1	TRBV7-2	once	TRBJ2-7	TGTGCCAGCAGCTTAGGGGGACAGCTCGAGCAGTACTTC	CASSLGGQLEQYF
.	TRBV7-2	.	TRBJ2-1	TGTGCCAGCAGCTTAATAGACACCTACAATGAGCAGTTCTTC	CASSLIDTYNEQFF
TRBD1	TRBV7-3	.	TRBJ2-4	TGTGCCAGCAGCCTCACACGGGACAGTCCGTCCATTCAGTACTTC	CASSLTRDSPSIQYF
TRBD1	TRBV7-2	.	TRBJ2-1	TGTGCCAGCAGCTCAGCGAGGGGACAGGGAAGAAATGAGCAGTTCTTC	CASSSARGQGRNEQFF
.	TRBV28	.	TRBJ2-3	TGTGCCAGCAGTCCCGAAGATACAGATACGCAGTATTTT	CASSPEDTDTQYF
.	TRBV7-2	.	TRBJ2-1	TGTGCCAGCAGCGATGGGCACGAAGACTACAATGAGCAGTTCTTC	CASSDGHEDYNEQFF
TRBD2	TRBV2	few	TRBJ2-7	TGTGCCAGCAGTGAAGCGCTGAGCGGGAGGATCTCCTACGAGCAGTACTTC	CASSEALSGRISYEQYF
TRBD2	TRBV11-2	.	TRBJ2-1	TGTGCCAGCAGCTTCGAAGCGGGAGGGGACAATGAGCAGTTCTTC	CASSFEAGGDNEQFF
.	TRBV7-8	.	TRBJ2-7	TGTGCCAGCAGCTTCGGGGGACAGACGACCTACGAGCAGTACTTC	CASSFGGQTTYEQYF
.	TRBV9	.	TRBJ2-3	TGTGCCAGCAGCTCCACCGCACTCGGTTCCACAGATACGCAGTATTTT	CASSSTALGSTDTQYF
TRBD2	TRBV4-1	.	TRBJ2-7	TGCGCCAGCAGCCAAATAGCGGGAGGGCTCTTGGACGAGCAGTACTTC	CASSQIAGGLLDEQYF
TRBD2	TRBV10-3	.	TRBJ2-1	TGTGCCATAGCAGCGGGGTCGGGCTCCTACAATGAGCAGTTCTTC	CAIAAGSGSYNEQFF
TRBD1	TRBV7-3	.	TRBJ2-3	TGTGCCAGCAGCTTATCATCCGGGACAGGGGGCACAAATACGCGGTATTTT	CASSLSSGTGGTNTRYF
.	TRBV10-3	.	TRBJ2-4	TGTGCCATCGGGTCCGGGACGGACCTAGCCAAAAACATTCAGTACTTC	CAIGSGTDLAKNIQYF
.	TRBV10-3	few	TRBJ2-5	TGTGCCATCAGCGATTTTAGGCAAGAACGGGAGACCCAGTACTTC	CAISDFRQERETQYF
.	TRBV11-1	.	TRBJ1-4	TGTGCCAGCAGCTTAGGAGGGGCCGCGCGAGAAAAACTGTTTTTT	CASSLGGAAREKLFF
.	TRBV6-6	few	TRBJ2-7	TGTGCCAGCAGTTACTTCGTGTACGAGCAGTACTTC	CASSYFVYEQYF
.	TRBV9	.	TRBJ2-3	TGTGCCAGCAGCGAGATGGGCCGAACAGATACGCAGTATTTT	CASSEMGRTDTQYF
TRBD1	TRBV6-1	few	TRBJ2-7	TGTGCCAGCAGTCTCCGGGACAGACTATATGAGCAGTACTTC	CASSLRDRLYEQYF
.	TRBV11-2	.	TRBJ2-7	TGTGCCAGCAGCCAGGGACGGTACTACGAGCAGTACTTC	CASSQGRYYEQYF
TRBD1	TRBV7-9	.	TRBJ1-1	TGTGCCAGCAGCCCCTGGACAGGGGCGTCGAACACTGAAGCTTTCTTT	CASSPWTGASNTEAFF
TRBD2	TRBV4-3	.	TRBJ2-5	TGCGCCAGCAGCCCCTATATGACTAGCGGACAAGAGACCCAGTACTTC	CASSPYMTSGQETQYF
TRBD2	TRBV11-1	few	TRBJ2-1	TGTGCCAGCAGCCCCAGCCCAGCGGGGGGGCCGGATGAGCAGTTCTTC	CASSPSPAGGPDEQFF
TRBD1	TRBV7-9	.	TRBJ1-4	TGTGCCAGCAGACCTGGGACAGCTAGCAATGAAAAACTGTTTTTT	CASRPGTASNEKLFF
TRBD2	TRBV5-1	few	TRBJ2-7	TGCGCCAGCAGGGGTCTAGCGGGACGATACGAGCAGTACTTC	CASRGLAGRYEQYF
.	TRBV29-1	few	TRBJ2-3	TGCAGCGTTTGGGGGTTTGGGACAGATACGCAGTATTTT	CSVWGFGTDTQYF
.	TRBV6-4	many	TRBJ2-1	TGTGCCAGCAGTGACTCGGGACTCAATGAGCAGTTCTTC	CASSDSGLNEQFF
.	TRBV20-1	.	TRBJ1-2	TGCAGTGCTTCCCAGGGGTTAGAGGGCTACACCTTC	CSASQGLEGYTF
TRBD1	TRBV29-1	.	TRBJ1-2	TGCAGCGTTGTCGGAACAGTCATACAGGGGGGCTACACCTTC	CSVVGTVIQGGYTF
.	TRBV12-3/TRBV12-4	few	TRBJ1-2	TGTGCCAGCAGTTCGCCTGATTATTATGGCTACACCTTC	CASSSPDYYGYTF
.	TRBV6-1	.	TRBJ2-3	TGTGCCAGCAGTTGGGCCACAGATACGCAGTATTTT	CASSWATDTQYF
.	TRBV20-1	.	TRBJ2-5	TGCAGTGCTAGAGATAGCTCACGGAACGCGTACCAAGAGACCCAGTACTTC	CSARDSSRNAYQETQYF